Listed below are T cell receptor beta chains from one sample, sequenced in a study of OX40 agonist ivuxolimab in advanced cancers. Method: immunoSEQ multiplex PCR; TCRdb's copy keeps in-frame clones and lacks some. The top ten hold 0.5% to 0.7% of the sample, which has 65,000 to 90,000 clones, 65% to 90% seen once. The source was CD4+ or CD8+ T cells sorted from blood, collected in a trial of the OX40 agonist ivuxolimab. All receptors derive from an adult with an advanced solid tumor such as melanoma, head and neck, liver or kidney cancer. CDR3s include the opening cysteine and the closing phenylalanine or tryptophan. D genes are given only for firm matches. Clone size is stated in some rows and not others, as once, few, many or a class when expanded.

d_call,clone_size,v_call,j_call,cdr3_nt,cdr3_aa
TRBD2,-,TRBV7-6,TRBJ2-3,TGTGCCAGCAGCTTAAACTTAGCGGGGAGTACTAGCACAGATACGCAGTATTTT,CASSLNLAGSTSTDTQYF
-,-,TRBV7-2,TRBJ2-1,TGTGCCAGCAGCTTCCAGGGGTGGGATGAGCAGTTCTTC,CASSFQGWDEQFF
-,-,TRBV11-2,TRBJ1-1,TGTGCCAGCAGCTATGGACAGCTGAACACTGAAGCTTTCTTT,CASSYGQLNTEAFF
TRBD2,-,TRBV6-1,TRBJ2-1,TGTGCCAGCAGTGGACTAGCGGGGGGGCCGTACAATGAGCAGTTCTTC,CASSGLAGGPYNEQFF
-,-,TRBV6-5,TRBJ2-3,TGTGCCAGCAGGGGGCGCACAGATACGCAGTATTTT,CASRGRTDTQYF
TRBD2,-,TRBV9,TRBJ2-3,TGTGCCAGCGGGAAGCGGGGGGACACAGATACGCAGTATTTT,CASGKRGDTDTQYF
-,-,TRBV27,TRBJ1-1,TGTGCCAGCCGTACTCCACGGGGCGCGAACACTGAAGCTTTCTTT,CASRTPRGANTEAFF
-,once,TRBV5-6,TRBJ2-3,TGTGCCAGCAGCTTGATGGGGGCCTTGACGGATACGCAGTATTTT,CASSLMGALTDTQYF
TRBD1,-,TRBV23-1,TRBJ2-7,TGCGCCAGCACCCCGACAGGGAGTTACGAGCAGTACTTC,CASTPTGSYEQYF
-,-,TRBV11-2,TRBJ2-5,TGTGCCAGCAGCCGCCCGGGTTGGAGCGAGGGAGAGACCCAGTACTTC,CASSRPGWSEGETQYF
-,-,TRBV6-6,TRBJ2-7,TGTGCCAGCAGGGGAGAGGCAGGGGCCTACGAGCAGTACTTC,CASRGEAGAYEQYF
TRBD1,-,TRBV11-2,TRBJ2-7,TGTGCCAGCAGCTTAGATCGAGGGACAGGGGTCGAGCAGTACTTC,CASSLDRGTGVEQYF
-,-,TRBV6-1,TRBJ1-5,TGTGCCAGCAGTGAGACCGAGAATCAGCCCCAGCATTTT,CASSETENQPQHF
TRBD2,-,TRBV7-2,TRBJ2-1,TGTGCCAGCAGCTTCCGACTAGCGGGGGGACATAGTGAGCAGTTCTTC,CASSFRLAGGHSEQFF
-,-,TRBV27,TRBJ1-2,TGTGCCAGCTCCCCCCGGACGGGGGACTTCTATGGCTACACCTTC,CASSPRTGDFYGYTF
TRBD1,once,TRBV10-3,TRBJ2-3,TGTGCCATCAGTACAGGGGCGGACACAGATACGCAGTATTTT,CAISTGADTDTQYF
-,-,TRBV7-2,TRBJ1-4,TGTGCCAGCAGCTTAGTGGCATCTCTCCCCGGGGAAAAACTGTTTTTT,CASSLVASLPGEKLFF
-,-,TRBV6-6,TRBJ2-2,TGTGCCAGCAGTTACCCACAGGGTCGGACCGGGGAGCTGTTTTTT,CASSYPQGRTGELFF
-,-,TRBV29-1,TRBJ2-5,TGCAGCGTTGAAGATTTCACCCAAGAGACCCAGTACTTC,CSVEDFTQETQYF
-,-,TRBV30,TRBJ1-2,TGTGCCTGGAGTCTTAATGGGGTGGGCGGCTACACCTTC,CAWSLNGVGGYTF
-,once,TRBV7-9,TRBJ2-3,TGTGCCAGCAGCTTAGTTTCAGATACGCAGTATTTT,CASSLVSDTQYF
-,-,TRBV18,TRBJ2-5,TGTGCCAGCTCACCACCGATGACACCAAGGGGGGAGACCCAGTACTTC,CASSPPMTPRGETQYF
TRBD2,-,TRBV5-6,TRBJ2-1,TGTGCCAGCAGCTTTGGACTAGCGGGGGACAATGAGCAGTTCTTC,CASSFGLAGDNEQFF
-,-,TRBV5-8,TRBJ1-2,TGTGCCAGCAGCTTGGGGCAGGGGTACTATGGCTACACCTTC,CASSLGQGYYGYTF
-,-,TRBV6-1,TRBJ1-6,TGTGCCAGCAGTGCCTTCTCCCATTCACCCCTCCACTTT,CASSAFSHSPLHF
TRBD1,-,TRBV5-1,TRBJ2-5,TGCGCCAGCAGCTCGACAGGGGTTTTGGGAGAGACCCAGTACTTC,CASSSTGVLGETQYF
-,-,TRBV6-1,TRBJ1-2,TGTGCCAGCAGCGACGTCGGGGGGCCTCTAGGGAGCTACACCTTC,CASSDVGGPLGSYTF
-,-,TRBV7-8,TRBJ2-5,TGTGCCAGCAGCTCAGGACTGAACTACCAAGAGACCCAGTACTTC,CASSSGLNYQETQYF
TRBD1,-,TRBV19,TRBJ1-1,TGTGCCAGTAGTACCCGGACAGGGACGGGAGCTGAAGCTTTCTTT,CASSTRTGTGAEAFF
-,-,TRBV7-3,TRBJ2-2,TGTGCCAGCAGCCCCCCCCTGCCCGGGGAGCTGTTTTTT,CASSPPLPGELFF
-,-,TRBV7-2,TRBJ1-1,TGTGCCAGCAGCTTAGCCGCGATGAACACTGAAGCTTTCTTT,CASSLAAMNTEAFF
-,-,TRBV5-1,TRBJ1-1,TGCGCCAGCAGCTTGGGGCCCCAGAACACTGAAGCTTTCTTT,CASSLGPQNTEAFF
TRBD1,-,TRBV29-1,TRBJ2-7,TGCAGCGCTCTGACAGGGGGCTACGAGCAGTACTTC,CSALTGGYEQYF
-,-,TRBV6-5,TRBJ1-1,TGTGCCAGCATGTTCGGGGCCCTAGCTTCCACTGAAGCTTTCTTT,CASMFGALASTEAFF
-,-,TRBV4-1,TRBJ2-4,TGCGCCAGCAGCCTTACCCGGGACCTCAAAAACATTCAGTACTTC,CASSLTRDLKNIQYF
-,few,TRBV19,TRBJ1-5,TGTGCCAGTAGTATTCAGCCCCTAGGCAATCAGCCCCAGCATTTT,CASSIQPLGNQPQHF
TRBD2,-,TRBV5-8,TRBJ2-2,TGTGCCAGCAGCGGTTCCCTTGGACTAGCGGACACCGGGGAGCTGTTTTTT,CASSGSLGLADTGELFF
-,-,TRBV29-1,TRBJ2-2,TGCAGCGTTGTGGATACGGGGGCGGTCACCGGGGAGCTGTTTTTT,CSVVDTGAVTGELFF
-,-,TRBV7-9,TRBJ1-4,TGTGCCAGCAGCTTAGGTACTGGGACTAATGAAAAACTGTTTTTT,CASSLGTGTNEKLFF
-,-,TRBV11-2,TRBJ1-4,TGTGCCAGCAGCTCGGCCCCACCGGATGAAAAACTGTTTTTT,CASSSAPPDEKLFF
TRBD1,-,TRBV6-1,TRBJ1-1,TGTGCCAGCAGTGGTGTGGGGACAGGAAAGGGTACTGAAGCTTTCTTT,CASSGVGTGKGTEAFF
-,-,TRBV5-1,TRBJ2-5,TGCGCCAGCAGCTTCACCGGGACTCCGGGGGAGACCCAGTACTTC,CASSFTGTPGETQYF
TRBD1,-,TRBV6-1,TRBJ1-6,TGTGCCAGCAGGATACAGGGGGAGAGTAATTCACCCCTCCACTTT,CASRIQGESNSPLHF
TRBD1,-,TRBV5-1,TRBJ1-1,TGCGCCAGCAGCTGGGGGACAGGGGGGAACACTGAAGCTTTCTTT,CASSWGTGGNTEAFF
-,-,TRBV27,TRBJ2-7,TGTGCCAGCAGTTCCACCCCCGGGACCACCCCCGGGGAGCAGTACTTC,CASSSTPGTTPGEQYF
TRBD2,once,TRBV7-8,TRBJ2-1,TGTGCCAGCAGCTTAGGACTAGCGGGGGGTTCTCTAATTAACAATGGGCAGTTCTTC,CASSLGLAGGSLINNGQFF
-,-,TRBV5-1,TRBJ2-5,TGCGCCAGCAGCTTCCTGGGGCAAGAGACCCAGTACTTC,CASSFLGQETQYF
-,-,TRBV5-6,TRBJ1-4,TGTGCCAGCAGCGAGAGGGTAAATGAAAAACTGTTTTTT,CASSERVNEKLFF
-,-,TRBV5-1,TRBJ2-5,TGCGCCAGCAGCTTGGGAGGGGAAGAGACCCAGTACTTC,CASSLGGEETQYF
TRBD2,-,TRBV4-3,TRBJ2-5,TGCGCCAGCAGCCAAGAAACGGGACTAGCGGGGGGATCAGAGACCCAGTACTTC,CASSQETGLAGGSETQYF
-,-,TRBV30,TRBJ2-3,TGTGCCTGGAGCCGACGAGCCCGGGAGTCCGATACGCAGTATTTT,CAWSRRARESDTQYF
-,few,TRBV7-3,TRBJ2-5,TGTGCCAGCAGCTTATCACCCTGGGGTGGGCAGGGAGGTTTGGAGACCCAGTACTTC,CASSLSPWGGQGGLETQYF
TRBD1,-,TRBV15,TRBJ1-2,TGTGCCACCAGCAGATCCTTAAGGGAGAGACAGGGGGTTGCTGGCTACACCTTC,CATSRSLRERQGVAGYTF
-,-,TRBV5-1,TRBJ1-4,TGCGCCAGCAGCTTGTGGTCAGGGGTTAATGAAAAACTGTTTTTT,CASSLWSGVNEKLFF